This T cell receptor beta chain was sequenced in a study of cytomegalovirus exposure and HLA in healthy donors. A note on this clone: As yet, its antigen is unknown. Other DNA sequences in the same sample also yield this CDR3.

The PCR contained 60 Vbeta and 13 Jbeta primers. The data were produced by immunoSEQ multiplex PCR, yet TCRdb's version contains in-frame clones alone and is incomplete. The table shows roughly 190,000 clones, with 87% occurring only once. Study results and limitations: In an earlier analysis, productive rearrangement rates for most beta V segments clustered near 87% or 30%. It was assumed in the presence/absence analyses that sequencing depth was roughly uniform across donors. An ancestry cluster, one associated with Asian ancestry, reportedly showed fewer N-insertions than the roughly 610-donor mean in a later analysis. TCR beta chains numbering some 160 were designated cytomegalovirus-associated.

CDR1 and CDR2 (germline): SGHRS, YFSETQ. V lost 1 base, J lost 5 bases, and 9 bases lay in between. This CDR3 spans 14 amino acids. This chain joins TRBV5-1 and TRBJ1-4; a weak D match, TRBD1 (5 bases). The TCR comes from a man aged 25-40 years in good health and CMV-seronegative. Material for sequencing was PBMCs. CDR3 region: CASSLSGANEKLFF. CDR3 DNA sequence: TGCGCCAGCAGCTTGAGTGGGGCAAATGAAAAACTGTTTTTT.